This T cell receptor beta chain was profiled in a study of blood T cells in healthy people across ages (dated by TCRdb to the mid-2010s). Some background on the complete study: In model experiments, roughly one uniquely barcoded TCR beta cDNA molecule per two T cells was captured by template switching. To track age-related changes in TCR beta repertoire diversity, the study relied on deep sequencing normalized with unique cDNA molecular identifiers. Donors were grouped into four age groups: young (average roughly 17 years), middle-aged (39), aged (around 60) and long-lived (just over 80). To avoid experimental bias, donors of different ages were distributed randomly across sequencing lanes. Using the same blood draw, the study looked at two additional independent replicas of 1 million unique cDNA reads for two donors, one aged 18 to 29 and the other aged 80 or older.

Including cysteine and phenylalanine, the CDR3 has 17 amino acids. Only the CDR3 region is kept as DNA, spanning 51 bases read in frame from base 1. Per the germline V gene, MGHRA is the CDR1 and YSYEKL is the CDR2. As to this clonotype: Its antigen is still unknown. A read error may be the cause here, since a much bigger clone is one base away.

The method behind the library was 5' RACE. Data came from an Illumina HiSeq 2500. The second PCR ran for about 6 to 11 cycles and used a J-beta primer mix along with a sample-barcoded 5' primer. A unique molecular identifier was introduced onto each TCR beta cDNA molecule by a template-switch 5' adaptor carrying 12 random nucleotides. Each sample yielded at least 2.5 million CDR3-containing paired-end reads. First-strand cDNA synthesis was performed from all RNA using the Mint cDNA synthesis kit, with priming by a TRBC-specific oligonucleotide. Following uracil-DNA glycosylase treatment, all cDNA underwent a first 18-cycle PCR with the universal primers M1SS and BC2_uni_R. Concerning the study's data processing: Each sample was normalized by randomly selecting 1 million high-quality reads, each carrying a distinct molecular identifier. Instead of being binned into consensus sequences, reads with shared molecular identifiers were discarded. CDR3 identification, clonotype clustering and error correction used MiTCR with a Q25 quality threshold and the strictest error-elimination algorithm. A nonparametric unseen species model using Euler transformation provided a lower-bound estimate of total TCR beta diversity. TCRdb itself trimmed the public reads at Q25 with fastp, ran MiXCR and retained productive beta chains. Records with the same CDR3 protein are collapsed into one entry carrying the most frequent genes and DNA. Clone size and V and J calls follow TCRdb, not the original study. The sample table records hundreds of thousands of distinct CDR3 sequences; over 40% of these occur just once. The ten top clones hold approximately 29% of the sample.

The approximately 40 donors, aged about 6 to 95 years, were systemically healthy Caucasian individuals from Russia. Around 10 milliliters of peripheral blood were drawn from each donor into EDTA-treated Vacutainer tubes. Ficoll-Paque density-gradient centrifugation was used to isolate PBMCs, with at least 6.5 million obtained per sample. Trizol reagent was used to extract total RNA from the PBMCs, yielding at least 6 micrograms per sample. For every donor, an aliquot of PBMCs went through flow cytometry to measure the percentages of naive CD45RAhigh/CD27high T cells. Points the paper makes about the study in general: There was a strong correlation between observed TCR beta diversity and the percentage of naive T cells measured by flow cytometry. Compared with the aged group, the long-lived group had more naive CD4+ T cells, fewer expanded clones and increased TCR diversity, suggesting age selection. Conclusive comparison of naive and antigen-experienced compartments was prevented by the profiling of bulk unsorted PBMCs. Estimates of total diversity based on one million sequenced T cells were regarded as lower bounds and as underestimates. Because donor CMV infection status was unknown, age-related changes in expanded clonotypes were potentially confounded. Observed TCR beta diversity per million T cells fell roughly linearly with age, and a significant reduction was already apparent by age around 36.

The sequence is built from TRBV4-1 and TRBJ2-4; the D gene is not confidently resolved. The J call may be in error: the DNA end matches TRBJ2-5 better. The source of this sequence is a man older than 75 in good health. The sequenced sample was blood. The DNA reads TGCGCCAGCAGCCAAGATGTCTTATCCGGCCCTATTTTGACCCAGTACTTC. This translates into CASSQDVLSGPILTQYF.